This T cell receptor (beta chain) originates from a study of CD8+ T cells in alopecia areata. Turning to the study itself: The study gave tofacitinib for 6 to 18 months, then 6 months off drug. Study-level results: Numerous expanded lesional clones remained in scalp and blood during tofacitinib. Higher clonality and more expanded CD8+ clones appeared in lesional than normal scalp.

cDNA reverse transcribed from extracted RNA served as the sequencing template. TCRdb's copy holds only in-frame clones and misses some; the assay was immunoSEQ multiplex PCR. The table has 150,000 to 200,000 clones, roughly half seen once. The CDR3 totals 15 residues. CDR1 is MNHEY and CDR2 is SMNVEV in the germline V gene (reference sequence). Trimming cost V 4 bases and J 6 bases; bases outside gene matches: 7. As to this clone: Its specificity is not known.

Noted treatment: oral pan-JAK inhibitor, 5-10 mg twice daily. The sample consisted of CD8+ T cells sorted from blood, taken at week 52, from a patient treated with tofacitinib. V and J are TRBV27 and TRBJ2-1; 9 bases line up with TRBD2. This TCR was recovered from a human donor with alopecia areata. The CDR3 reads CASSYAASGANEQFF. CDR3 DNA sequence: TGTGCCAGCAGTTACGCGGCTAGCGGGGCCAATGAGCAGTTCTTC.